These 17 T cell receptor beta chains came from one sample sequenced in a study of tumor and adjacent non-tumor tissue in lung cancer. A modified ARM-PCR protocol with three rounds of nested PCR amplified TCRbeta. TCRdb ran MiXCR on the multiplex PCR reads and lists one entry per CDR3 protein. The table lists more than 45,000 distinct CDR3 sequences, about two thirds of them singletons. This sample's RNA came from whole unsorted tissue. More than 3 cm separated this lung sample from the edge of the tumor. The sequencing sample was made of distant non-tumor lung tissue. Source of these receptors: a woman in her 70s with non-small cell lung cancer.

This clonotype appeared many times. V gene TRBV5-4 combines with J gene TRBJ1-1; D not certain. The CDR3 spans 13 residues. The V gene lost 4 bases and the J gene lost 7 bases, with 14 bases spanning the gap. In germline, CDR1 is SGHNT, CDR2 YYREEE (reference sequence). The CDR3 nucleotides read TGTGCCAGCAGCGCTGTTCTGAACGGTGAAGCTTTCTTT. This codes for CASSAVLNGEAFF.

Remarks on this clonotype: At one boundary the junction diverges from the germline segment, which might be a read error. V usage is TRBV4-2 and J usage is TRBJ2-2; TRBD1 or TRBD2 may be the D gene (5 bases each). The CDR3 extends over 16 amino acids. Germline V gives CDR1 LGHNA, CDR2 YNFKEQ. CDR3 bases: TGTGCCATTAGCCAAGATTGGGCCACGAACACCGGGGACCTGTTTTTT. It yields the protein CAISQDWATNTGDLFF.

V gene TRBV19 combines with J gene TRBJ2-1, with 8 bases matching TRBD1. The CDR3 is made up of 13 amino acids. In germline, CDR1 is LNHDA, CDR2 SQIVND (reference sequence). Trimming took 10 bases from V and 7 from J; bases not matched to a gene: 9. The CDR3 sequence is CANNGQGRNEQFF. The CDR3 nucleotides are TGTGCCAATAACGGACAGGGAAGGAATGAGCAGTTCTTC.

Comments on this clonotype: The junction shows a germline mismatch at one end, possibly a read error. The genes are TRBV29-1 and TRBJ1-2; TRBD1 matches at 7 bases. CDR3 length: 11 residues. Germline V lookup: CDR1 SQVTM, CDR2 ANQGSEA. The CDR3 reads CSSQGYYDYTF. The CDR3 DNA follows: TGCAGTTCACAGGGGTACTATGACTACACCTTC.

Concerning this clonotype: A read error may explain this, as a much larger clone is one base away. This chain uses TRBV20-1 with TRBJ2-7, with D hard to call. Per the germline V gene, CDR1 is DFQATT and CDR2 is SNEGSKA (reference sequence). There are 13 residues in the CDR3. The CDR3 coding sequence is TGCAGAGCTCCCTGGATCCAGGACCACGAGCAGTACTTC. It is translated as CRAPWIQDHEQYF.

Details on this clonotype: The junction differs from germline at one of its ends, possibly a read error. The chain combines TRBV5-1 with TRBJ1-2; D is perhaps TRBD1 (6 bases). The CDR3 has 14 amino acids. CDR1 and CDR2 (germline): SGHRS, YFSETQ. CDR3 bases: TGCTCCAGCGGCCCTAGAGGGACACCGGACGCTTACACCTTC. Protein product: CSSGPRGTPDAYTF. The complete variable domain, with remaining parts taken from reference TRBV5-1 and TRBJ1-2, reads KAGVTQTPRYLIKTRGQQVTLSCSPISGHRSVSWYQQTPGQGLQFLFEYFSETQRNKGNFPGRFSGRQFSNSRSEMNVSTLELGDSALYLCSSGPRGTPDAYTFGSGTRLTVV.

This clonotype was picked up many times. This chain uses TRBV7-8 with TRBJ2-2; D is possibly TRBD1 or TRBD2 (5 bases each). There are 16 residues in the CDR3. The germline CDR1 and CDR2 sequences are SGHVS and FQNEAQ. V was trimmed by 8 bases and J by 1 base, leaving 17 bases between them. DNA of the CDR3: TGTGCCAGCGAAAGAACCGGGACGGTGAACACCGGGGAGCTGTTTTTT. It is translated as CASERTGTVNTGELFF.

The chain carries TRBV4-1 and TRBJ2-1; the match to TRBD2 covers 9 bases. The CDR3 extends over 16 amino acids. Germline CDR1 reads MGHRA; CDR2 reads YSYEKL. V trimming: 4 bases; J trimming: 13 bases; junction bases outside the gene matches: 17. DNA of the CDR3: TGCGCCAGCAGCCTAGTCAGCGGGAGGTCCTTGGGTGAACAGTTCTTC. This sequence encodes CASSLVSGRSLGEQFF.

There are many counts of this clonotype. This sequence joins TRBV5-1 and TRBJ2-2; D gene unclear. This CDR3 comprises 14 residues. V was pared by 0 bases and J by 4 bases, with 7 bases between. Germline V gene sequence: CDR1 SGHRS, CDR2 YFSETQ. CDR3 protein: CASSLARSTGELFF. CDR3 coding DNA: TGCGCCAGCAGCTTGGCAAGGTCCACCGGGGAGCTGTTTTTT.

In its sample, this clonotype was seen once. One end of the junction fails to match germline, which may point to a read error. The chain is built from TRBV20-1 and TRBJ1-5; D is possibly TRBD1 (6 bases). Germline V gene data show CDR1 as DFQATT and CDR2 as SNEGSKA (reference sequence). This CDR3 spans 18 amino acids. The CDR3 region is CSVRDKDRGWYSNQPQHF. CDR3 nucleotide sequence: TGCAGTGTTAGAGATAAGGACAGAGGGTGGTATAGCAATCAGCCCCAGCATTTT.

This clonotype occurred a few times. A much larger clone differs by one base, so this may be a read error. The chain employs TRBV5-6 and TRBJ2-3, with TRBD2 matching 14 bases. The length of the CDR3 is 15 residues. The V gene's germline CDR1 is SGHDT and CDR2 YYEEEE. J lost 3 bases, V lost 6 bases, and 3 bases had no gene match. For the CDR3, the DNA is TGTGCCAGCATCCGACTAGCGGGAGGGACAGATACGCAGTATTTT. It codes for CASIRLAGGTDTQYF.

The V gene is TRBV12-3 or TRBV12-4, the J gene TRBJ1-5, with a possible D match to TRBD1 (6 bases). This CDR3 region has 14 residues. The CDR3 protein is CTISSGAWSQPQHF. The DNA of the CDR3 is TGTACCATCAGTTCAGGGGCCTGGAGTCAGCCCCAGCATTTT.

A note on this clonotype: The junction differs from germline at one of its ends, possibly a read error. The chain's CDR3 is CASSPVAGNSYNEQFF. The CDR3, as DNA: TGCGCCAGTAGCCCAGTCGCGGGAAACTCCTACAATGAGCAGTTCTTC. The chain has TRBV4-1 and TRBJ2-1, with a tentative D call TRBD2 (6 bases). Germline-derived CDR1 and CDR2 are MGHRA and YSYEKL. The CDR3 spans 16 residues.

The V and J genes are TRBV30 and TRBJ2-5; TRBD2 agrees at 7 bases. The ends lost 3 bases at V and 4 bases at J; junction bases unmatched: 11. Germline V gives CDR1 GTSNPN, CDR2 SVGIG (reference sequence). This CDR3 has 15 residues. CDR3 in amino acids: CAWSPRPAGRETQYF. CDR3 bases: TGTGCCTGGAGCCCGAGACCAGCGGGACGAGAGACCCAGTACTTC. Drawing the rest from reference TRBV30 and TRBJ2-5, the complete variable domain is SQTIHQWPATLVQPVGSPLSLECTVEGTSNPNLYWYRQAAGRGLQLLFYSVGIGQISSEVPQNLSASRPQDRQFILSSKKLLLSDSGFYLCAWSPRPAGRETQYFGPGTRLLVL.

The chain uses TRBV13 and TRBJ1-2; D is undetermined. This CDR3 is built from 16 residues. The germline V gene encodes CDR1 PRHDT and CDR2 FYEKMQ (reference sequence). Trimming cost V 8 bases and J 5 bases, with 24 bases left between them. The CDR3 sequence is CASGRRNEGGAYGYTF. The CDR3 DNA reads TGTGCCAGCGGCCGCAGAAACGAGGGTGGTGCGTATGGCTACACCTTC.

About this clonotype: Compared with germline, one end of the junction differs, possibly owing to a read error. J is TRBJ2-5 and V is TRBV28; TRBD1 matches 10 bases. The CDR3 is made up of 16 amino acids. Per the germline V gene, CDR1 is MDHEN and CDR2 is SYDVKM. In nucleotides, the CDR3 is TGTGCCAGCAGCCCCCGACAGGGGGCGGTTTCAGAGACCCACTATTTC. Amino acid sequence: CASSPRQGAVSETHYF.

The chain carries TRBV6-1 and TRBJ1-1; D not certain. Germline V lookup: CDR1 MNHNS, CDR2 SASEGT. The CDR3 is 12 amino acids. V lost 9 bases, J lost 3 bases, and 11 bases lay in between. The CDR3 coding sequence is TGTGCCAGAGCCCGTCGAGACACTGAAGCTTTCTTT. Residues: CARARRDTEAFF.